This is a list of T cell receptor beta chains from one sample in a study of blood T cell repertoires in COVID-19. Measured with immunoSEQ multiplex PCR; TCRdb has only the in-frame clones, and not every one. Here the sample spans some 200,000 clones, roughly 88% being singletons. The sequenced sample consisted of peripheral blood. These receptors were obtained from a woman in her thirties or forties who had recovered from COVID-19. CDR3s include the opening cysteine and the closing phenylalanine or tryptophan. The order of the fields is V gene, D gene, J gene, clone size, CDR3 length, CDR3 DNA, CDR3 protein. D genes are given only for firm matches. Size is stated for part of the rows, as once, few or many counts, or as a class when the clone is expanded.

TRBV12-3/TRBV12-4	.	TRBJ1-1	.	12	TGTGCCAGCACCGTGAGAAGTACTGAAGCTTTCTTT	CASTVRSTEAFF
TRBV3-1/TRBV3-2	TRBD2	TRBJ2-7	.	17	TGTGCCAGCAGCCAAGCTAGCGGGGGCCCGGAGGGAGTCGAGCAGTACTTC	CASSQASGGPEGVEQYF
TRBV2	.	TRBJ2-5	.	14	TGTGCCAGCAGTGGTCAGGGGGGAAGAGAGACCCAGTACTTC	CASSGQGGRETQYF
TRBV24-1	TRBD1	TRBJ1-6	.	15	TGTGCCACCATGCCCCCCGGACAGGGTCATTCACCCCTCCACTTT	CATMPPGQGHSPLHF
TRBV7-2	.	TRBJ1-1	.	13	TGTGCCAGCAGCTTATTCCACAGAACTGAAGCTTTCTTT	CASSLFHRTEAFF
TRBV20-1	.	TRBJ2-5	.	10	TGCAGTGCCGAGGTGGGGACCCAGTACTTC	CSAEVGTQYF
TRBV2	.	TRBJ2-1	.	14	TGTGCCAGCAGTGCAGGGGCTCTTTTCAATGAGCAGTTCTTC	CASSAGALFNEQFF
TRBV6-4	.	TRBJ2-1	once	15	TGTGCCAGCACTCGACGGGACTCCCAGGTCCATGAGCAGTTCTTC	CASTRRDSQVHEQFF
TRBV2	.	TRBJ1-6	.	16	TGTGCCAGCACTTACCGTCGGGCTCTGGGAGATTCACCCCTCCACTTT	CASTYRRALGDSPLHF
TRBV29-1	.	TRBJ1-2	.	12	TGCAGCGTTGAAGGACAGGACTATGGCTACACCTTC	CSVEGQDYGYTF
TRBV6-2/TRBV6-3	TRBD1	TRBJ2-7	.	16	TGTGCCAGCAGTTCTGGGACAGGGATTATTTCCTACGAGCAGTACTTC	CASSSGTGIISYEQYF
TRBV7-2	TRBD1	TRBJ2-5	.	15	TGTGCCAGCAGCTTAAGACAGGGGGATCTCGGGACCCAGTACTTC	CASSLRQGDLGTQYF
TRBV6-2/TRBV6-3	.	TRBJ2-1	.	12	TGTGCCAGCAGTAGGACTCCTAATGAGCAGTTCTTC	CASSRTPNEQFF
TRBV19	TRBD2	TRBJ2-5	.	14	TGTGCCACCAGAGCGGGGGGGATCCTGGAGACCCAGTACTTC	CATRAGGILETQYF
TRBV6-6	.	TRBJ1-4	once	16	TGTGCCAGCAGTTACTCGGAGGAGTCCGGGTGGGAAAAACTGTTTTTT	CASSYSEESGWEKLFF
TRBV7-2	.	TRBJ1-3	.	15	TGTGCCAGCAGCTTAAACACCGTCTCTGGAAACACCATATATTTT	CASSLNTVSGNTIYF
TRBV3-1/TRBV3-2	TRBD2	TRBJ2-1	.	16	TGTGCCAGCAGCCAACGAACTAGCGGTCCCTACAATGAGCAGTTCTTC	CASSQRTSGPYNEQFF
TRBV13	.	TRBJ2-1	.	17	TGTGCCAGCAGCCCCGTGAGCGGGCTAAGCTCCTACAATGAGCAGTTCTTC	CASSPVSGLSSYNEQFF
TRBV9	.	TRBJ2-1	.	15	TGTGCCAGCAGCGAGGGGGTCCCCTCCTACAATGAGCAGTTCTTC	CASSEGVPSYNEQFF
TRBV28	.	TRBJ1-2	.	12	TGTGCCAGCAGTTTATACTCAAATGGCTACACCTTC	CASSLYSNGYTF
TRBV18	.	TRBJ1-2	once	13	TGTGCCAGCTCAGAACAGGGTTCCTATGGCTACACCTTC	CASSEQGSYGYTF
TRBV6-5	.	TRBJ2-7	.	14	TGTGCCAGCGAAGACAGGAAAGGGGGCTACGAGCAGTACTTC	CASEDRKGGYEQYF
TRBV6-5	.	TRBJ1-1	few	14	TGTGCCAGCAGTTACTTCAGGGGGAACACTGAAGCTTTCTTT	CASSYFRGNTEAFF
TRBV9	TRBD2	TRBJ2-2	.	17	TGTGCCAGCAGCGTAGGGGTAGCGGGGGGTAACACCGGGGAGCTGTTTTTT	CASSVGVAGGNTGELFF
TRBV19	TRBD1	TRBJ2-7	.	14	TGTGCCAGTAGTCCCGACAGGGGCTACCTCGAGCAGTACTTC	CASSPDRGYLEQYF
TRBV6-5	.	TRBJ1-6	.	13	TGTGCCAGCTTAACAGGGTTGAATTCACCCCTCCACTTT	CASLTGLNSPLHF
TRBV5-6	.	TRBJ2-1	.	13	TGTGCCAGCAGCCCCTTACAGGGAAGTGAGCAGTTCTTC	CASSPLQGSEQFF
TRBV5-1	TRBD2	TRBJ2-2	.	14	TGCGCCAGCCGCCTCCGGGGGGAAACCGGGGAGCTGTTTTTT	CASRLRGETGELFF
TRBV9	.	TRBJ1-5	.	14	TGTGCCAGCAGCGTAGGGGGAGTTAATCAGCCCCAGCATTTT	CASSVGGVNQPQHF
TRBV27	.	TRBJ2-1	.	17	TGTGCCAGCAGTTTCCTTCCGACAGTCCCAACCTACAATGAGCAGTTCTTC	CASSFLPTVPTYNEQFF
TRBV2	TRBD1	TRBJ2-7	.	14	TGTGCCAGCAGTCCTAGGACAGGGGGAAACGAGCAGTACTTC	CASSPRTGGNEQYF
TRBV3-1/TRBV3-2	.	TRBJ2-5	.	14	TGTGCCAGCAGCCCACGACAGGACCAAGAGACCCAGTACTTC	CASSPRQDQETQYF
TRBV5-8	TRBD1	TRBJ1-1	.	13	TGTGCCAGCAGCACAGACAGGGCCACTGAAGCTTTCTTT	CASSTDRATEAFF
TRBV7-9	.	TRBJ1-5	.	14	TGTGCCAGCAGCTTACAGGGTGGCAATCAGCCCCAGCATTTT	CASSLQGGNQPQHF
TRBV11-2	TRBD1	TRBJ2-1	.	16	TGTGCCAGCAGCCCGCAAGGACAGGGGTCGTACAATGAGCAGTTCTTC	CASSPQGQGSYNEQFF
TRBV7-2	.	TRBJ1-2	.	13	TGTGCCAGCAGCTTAAATCCGCGCTATGGCTACACCTTC	CASSLNPRYGYTF
TRBV19	TRBD1	TRBJ2-2	.	13	TGTGCCAGTAGGACAGGGGTGGGCGGGGAGCTGTTTTTT	CASRTGVGGELFF
TRBV7-9	.	TRBJ2-7	.	12	TGTGCCAGCAGCTCTAGCTCCTACGAGCAGTACTTC	CASSSSSYEQYF
TRBV13	.	TRBJ2-7	.	14	TGTGCCAGCAGCTTAGGGGAGACAGGGAGGGAGCAGTACTTC	CASSLGETGREQYF
TRBV15	.	TRBJ1-5	.	15	TGTGCCACCAGCAGAGATGCCAGGGAAAATCAGCCCCAGCATTTT	CATSRDARENQPQHF
TRBV9	TRBD2	TRBJ2-3	.	19	TGTGCCAGCAGCGTAAGCGCGCTAGCGGGGGGCGGCAGCACAGATACGCAGTATTTT	CASSVSALAGGGSTDTQYF
TRBV3-1/TRBV3-2	TRBD2	TRBJ2-3	.	15	TGTGCCAGCAGCCCGGGACTAGCGGGAGGGGATACGCAGTATTTT	CASSPGLAGGDTQYF
TRBV5-1	.	TRBJ2-7	.	14	TGCGCCAGCAGCTTGTTCGGGAGCTCCTACGAGCAGTACTTC	CASSLFGSSYEQYF
TRBV13	.	TRBJ1-4	.	15	TGTGCCAGCAGCTTGGCCGGGACTCCGGATGAAAAACTGTTTTTT	CASSLAGTPDEKLFF
TRBV3-1/TRBV3-2	.	TRBJ1-6	.	15	TGTGCCAGCAGCCTCCTCGCGGCTGGTAATTCACCCCTCCACTTT	CASSLLAAGNSPLHF